This T cell receptor beta chain was documented in a study of blood T cell repertoires in COVID-19. As for the study in general: T cells, B-cell-depleted T cells, or PBMCs supplied cDNA or gDNA.

Sequencing was performed with immunoSEQ multiplex PCR; in TCRdb, only in-frame clones are kept and a portion is missing. The table records about 250,000 clones, approximately 86% of them present only once. Material for sequencing was peripheral blood. The source is a woman aged 80 or over with active or convalescent COVID-19.

DNA of the CDR3: TGCGCCAGCAGCTTGAACACAGGAGAAGATACGCAGTATTTT. Its translation: CASSLNTGEDTQYF. The chain carries TRBV5-1 and TRBJ2-3, with D possibly TRBD1 on 5 matching bases. CDR1 and CDR2 from the germline V gene are SGHRS and YFSETQ. The CDR3 is 14 residues long. Trimming stripped 1 base from V and 5 bases from J, with 11 bases between.